This TCR beta chain is from a study of yellow fever vaccine responses in identical twins. Overall study results and limits: Twin vaccine T cell responses reportedly seemed partly convergent, partly personalized.

As regards this clonotype: The target antigen is unknown.

TCRdb re-analysed the RT-PCR reads in MiXCR, keeping a single row per CDR3 protein. The sample comprises thousands of distinct CDR3 sequences, 71% of which are singletons, and roughly 1.5% rests with the top ten. Trimming cost V 0 bases and J 9 bases, with 12 bases left between them. The CDR3 is 15 residues long. Looked up from germline, CDR1 is LNHNV and CDR2 is YYDKDF (reference sequence). Material: T cells from blood (PBMCs), unsorted or a sorted subset (not recorded which), obtained before or after yellow fever vaccination (not recorded which). The sequence was obtained from a woman aged 18-29 years who received the yellow fever vaccine. This rearrangement joins TRBV15 to TRBJ1-6; D unclear. CDR3 in amino acids: CATSRDIRAGSPLHF. The CDR3, as DNA: TGTGCCACCAGCAGAGATATCAGAGCAGGTTCACCCCTCCACTTT.